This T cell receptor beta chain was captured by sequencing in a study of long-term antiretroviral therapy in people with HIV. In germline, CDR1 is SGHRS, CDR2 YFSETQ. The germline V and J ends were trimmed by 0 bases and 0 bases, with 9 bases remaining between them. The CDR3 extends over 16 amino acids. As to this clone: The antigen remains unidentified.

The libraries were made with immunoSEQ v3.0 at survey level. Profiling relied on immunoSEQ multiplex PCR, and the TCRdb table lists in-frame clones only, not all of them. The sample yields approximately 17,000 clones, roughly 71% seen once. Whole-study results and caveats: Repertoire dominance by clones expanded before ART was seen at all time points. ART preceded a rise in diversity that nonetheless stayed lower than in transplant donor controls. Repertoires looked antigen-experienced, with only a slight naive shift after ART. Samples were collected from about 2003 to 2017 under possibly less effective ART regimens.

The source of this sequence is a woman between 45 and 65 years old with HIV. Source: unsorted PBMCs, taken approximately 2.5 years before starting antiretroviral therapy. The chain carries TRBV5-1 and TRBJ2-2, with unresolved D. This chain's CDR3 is CASSLAGQSNTGELFF. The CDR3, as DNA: TGCGCCAGCAGCTTGGCCGGGCAGTCGAACACCGGGGAGCTGTTTTTT.